This TCR beta chain was documented in a study of T-cell memory formation after mild COVID-19. Trimming took 5 bases from V and 7 from J; bases not matched to a gene: 11. In germline, CDR1 is MNHEY, CDR2 SVGAGI. The CDR3 consists of 16 residues. Concerning this clonotype itself: Antigen: not known.

Study results and caveats: Cross-reactive memory appears to have joined, as suggested by some responding clones showing up in pre-infection memory.

Using its own MiXCR run on the 5' RACE reads, TCRdb lists one record per CDR3 protein. The profile shows 300,000 to 400,000 distinct CDR3 sequences, around 13% of them singletons. The sequence derives from a man aged 18 to 29 who had mild COVID-19 (a few samples of this study predate the infection). Cell type and time point are not known. What was sequenced was PBMCs or a T cell subset sorted from them (not recorded which). The rearrangement uses TRBV6-5 and TRBJ1-2; 12 bases are shared with TRBD1. CDR3 in amino acids: CASSPGTGGSYPGYTF. The CDR3 region has the DNA TGTGCCAGCAGTCCCGGGACAGGGGGCAGTTATCCTGGCTACACCTTC.